These T cell receptor beta chains were read from a single sample in a study of blood T cell repertoires in COVID-19. Profiling relied on immunoSEQ multiplex PCR, and the TCRdb table lists in-frame clones only, not all of them. This sample has 650,000 to 800,000 clones; about nine tenths occur once, and the top ten carry over 0.2%. Source material: peripheral blood. These receptors all stem from a woman aged 18-29 years with acute or convalescent COVID-19. The CDR3 runs from the conserved cysteine through the conserved F or W. D genes are given only for firm matches. Size values are once, few and many counts, or a class for expanded clones, and some rows have none.

J gene	clone size	V gene	D gene	CDR3 DNA	CDR3 protein
TRBJ2-2	.	TRBV19	TRBD1	TGTGCCAGTAGTGTGCTGGACAGGCTTACCGGGGAGCTGTTTTTT	CASSVLDRLTGELFF
TRBJ1-1	.	TRBV12-5	.	TGTGCTAGTGGTTTGGTAGAGTGGGGAGGCACTGAAGCTTTCTTT	CASGLVEWGGTEAFF
TRBJ2-5	.	TRBV12-5	TRBD2	TGTGCTAGTGCCTTAAGCGGGGGGCAAGAGACCCAGTACTTC	CASALSGGQETQYF
TRBJ1-4	.	TRBV2	.	TGTGCCAGCAGTTCCGGGACACTTGAAAAACTGTTTTTT	CASSSGTLEKLFF
TRBJ2-7	.	TRBV27	.	TGTGCCAGCAGTGACACGGCCTGGGACGAGCAGTACTTC	CASSDTAWDEQYF
TRBJ2-3	.	TRBV5-1	.	TGCGCCAGCAGCTTCGTCGGGGGTCGCACAGATACGCAGTATTTT	CASSFVGGRTDTQYF
TRBJ1-1	.	TRBV25-1	TRBD1	TGTGCCAGCAGTGAACCGGGACAGGGACGGAACACTGAAGCTTTCTTT	CASSEPGQGRNTEAFF
TRBJ1-1	.	TRBV4-1	.	TGCGCCAGCAGCCAAGATATCGGCACTGAAGCTTTCTTT	CASSQDIGTEAFF
TRBJ1-2	.	TRBV9	.	TGTGCCAGCAGCGTAGCGGGAGGGGCAGGGTGGGATGGCTACACCTTC	CASSVAGGAGWDGYTF
TRBJ1-1	.	TRBV5-1	TRBD1	TGCGCCAGCAGCTCTACAGGGGTGTACACTGAAGCTTTCTTT	CASSSTGVYTEAFF
TRBJ1-1	.	TRBV7-2	.	TGTGCCAGCAGCTTAGCAATCAGGGGCAGATTGAACACTGAAGCTTTCTTT	CASSLAIRGRLNTEAFF
TRBJ1-5	once	TRBV7-9	.	TGTGCCAGCAGCTTATTAGGACAGAATCAGCCCCAGCATTTT	CASSLLGQNQPQHF
TRBJ1-2	.	TRBV6-5	.	TGTGCCAGCATTCGTGGGGAGAGGGGGTACTATGGCTACACCTTC	CASIRGERGYYGYTF
TRBJ1-2	.	TRBV5-1	.	TGCGCCAGCAGCTTGGCGGGGGGCAGGGACTATGGCTACACCTTC	CASSLAGGRDYGYTF
TRBJ1-3	.	TRBV11-1	.	TGTGCCAGCAGCTTAGCAGCGCCCCCCGGAAACACCATATATTTT	CASSLAAPPGNTIYF
TRBJ1-4	.	TRBV5-1	.	TGCGCCAGCAGCTGGTCGGGCCAGGGGAATGAAAAACTGTTTTTT	CASSWSGQGNEKLFF
TRBJ1-1	.	TRBV9	TRBD1	TGTGCCAGCAGCGTAGGAGGGGACAGTGAAGCTTTCTTT	CASSVGGDSEAFF
TRBJ1-6	.	TRBV30	TRBD1	TGTGCCTGGAGCCCGGGACAGAATAATTCACCCCTCCACTTT	CAWSPGQNNSPLHF
TRBJ2-2	.	TRBV2	.	TGTGCCAGCATTGGGCAGGGTCGGAACACCGGGGAGCTGTTTTTT	CASIGQGRNTGELFF
TRBJ2-2	.	TRBV5-6	.	TGTGCCAGCAGCTTGGCCCGCGGACAAATTAACACCGGGGAGCTGTTTTTT	CASSLARGQINTGELFF
TRBJ2-7	few	TRBV10-1	TRBD1	TGCGCCGCGCCGTCCGGGACAGGCGGATACGAGCAGTACTTC	CAAPSGTGGYEQYF
TRBJ1-1	.	TRBV6-2/TRBV6-3	.	TGTGCCAGCAGTATATCGTATAGAGTGAACACTGAAGCTTTCTTT	CASSISYRVNTEAFF
TRBJ2-3	.	TRBV7-6	.	TGTGCCAGCAGATCGGGACTTTCAGATACGCAGTATTTT	CASRSGLSDTQYF
TRBJ2-7	few	TRBV19	.	TGTGCCAGTAGTTTGCTAGACAGTCCCTACGAGCAGTACTTC	CASSLLDSPYEQYF
TRBJ1-1	.	TRBV6-1	.	TGTGCCAGCAGTGAACAGGGATTGGCCACTGAAGCTTTCTTT	CASSEQGLATEAFF
TRBJ1-5	.	TRBV5-1	.	TGCGCCAGCAGCTTTGGCGGGAATCAGCCCCAGCATTTT	CASSFGGNQPQHF
TRBJ2-7	.	TRBV11-2	.	TGTGCCAGCAGCTTAGGACAAACCTACGAGCAGTACTTC	CASSLGQTYEQYF
TRBJ1-2	.	TRBV4-1	.	TGCGCCAGCAGCCAAGATTTGGGGGGGCGACGGGGCTACACCTTC	CASSQDLGGRRGYTF
TRBJ1-6	.	TRBV18	.	TGTGCCAGCTCACCACAGCTAGCAGGGGAGAATTCACCCCTCCACTTT	CASSPQLAGENSPLHF
TRBJ1-2	.	TRBV5-1	.	TGCGCCAGCAGCTTGAAACGGGACAAAACCTCTGGCTACACCTTC	CASSLKRDKTSGYTF
TRBJ2-3	.	TRBV20-1	TRBD2	TGCAGGAGCGGGGACACAGATACGCAGTATTTT	CRSGDTDTQYF
TRBJ2-6	.	TRBV13	.	TGTGCCAGCGGAACAGGCTCTGGGGCCAACGTCCTGACTTTC	CASGTGSGANVLTF
TRBJ2-2	.	TRBV7-2	TRBD2	TGTGCCAGCAGCTTAAAAGCGGGGGGGCTTGGCGGGGAGCTGTTTTTT	CASSLKAGGLGGELFF
TRBJ1-2	.	TRBV2	TRBD1	TGTGCCAGCACCGATCCTGGGGACAGGGCGATCTATGGCTACACCTTC	CASTDPGDRAIYGYTF
TRBJ1-1	.	TRBV12-5	TRBD1	TGTGCTAGTGGTTTCAGGGGGCGCGACACTGAAGCTTTCTTT	CASGFRGRDTEAFF